What follows is one T cell receptor (beta chain) and its context. Its specificity is unknown. This specimen comes from a study of regulatory T cells in long-lasting Graves disease. The CDR3 has 15 amino acids. Trimming took off 6 bases at V and 1 base at J, with 16 bases between the two ends. Germline V gives CDR1 MNHEY, CDR2 SMNVEV (reference sequence). For TCR beta, libraries came from iRepertoire HTBI primers and Arm-PCR of CDR3 regions. Using its own MiXCR run on the multiplex PCR reads, TCRdb lists one record per CDR3 protein. The table has fewer than 550,000 distinct CDR3 sequences, roughly a fifth seen once; the top ten hold less than 9%. The time point denotes: persistent/refractory GD, antithyroid drugs over 5 years with positive TRAb. The TCR library was made from RNA extracted from PBMCs. An endocrinology department located in Xi'an, China, was where the patients came from. Each patient gave 7 to 10 milliliters of EDTA-anticoagulated peripheral blood.

Study-wide findings and caveats: The analysis examined peripheral blood only and excluded thyroid tissue. New patients shared fewer public clonotypes (about 970) than persistent patients did (roughly 2,500).

V and J are TRBV27 and TRBJ2-7; maybe TRBD1 (6 bases). The clonotype originates from a female donor with Graves disease. This sample comprised peripheral blood mononuclear cells (PBMCs), obtained when the disease was refractory, from a patient treated with antithyroid drugs. CDR3 DNA sequence: TGTGCCAGCAGACCCAACAGGGTTCGGTCCTACGAGCAGTACTTC. Translation: CASRPNRVRSYEQYF.